This T cell receptor (beta chain) was captured by sequencing in a study of cytomegalovirus exposure and HLA in healthy donors. Whole-study context: Earlier sequencing of 150 million to 200 million T cells yielded 95 million to 120 million unique TCR beta sequences.

Of note for this clone: The antigen is unknown.

Study findings and constraints: Segments of the TCR beta V type were, in most cases, productive about 87% or about 30% of the time in an earlier analysis. Most TCRs appeared rarely, but some public TCRs recurred in many donors.

Germline trimming cut 3 bases from V and 7 bases from J; bases unmatched to any gene: 3. CDR1 and CDR2 (germline): SGHAT, FQNNGV. The CDR3 covers 12 residues. Researchers ran the PCR with 60 Vbeta and 13 Jbeta primers. How the authors handled the data: About 11 million of some 80 million unique TCR beta chains were shared, per a later count. The protocol was immunoSEQ multiplex PCR, while the TCRdb copy is restricted to in-frame clones and leaves out a portion. Clonal size and the V and J genes are those of that table, whereas D and trimming came from the DNA. The sample consists of about 88,000 clones, 85% to 90% of them appearing once.

V and J are TRBV11-2 and TRBJ2-7; TRBD2 matches 7 bases. The TCR sequence derives from a man aged 18 to 30 in good health and CMV-seronegative. The specimen was PBMCs. In DNA form, the CDR3 reads TGTGCCAGCAGCTTGGGACTACTTGAGCAGTACTTC. Translated: CASSLGLLEQYF.